Included here is one TCR beta chain sequence, with context. The entry originates in a study of blood T cell repertoires in COVID-19. Study information: Researchers got acute and convalescent COVID-19 samples from the United States, Italy and Spain. Sample material is recorded as cDNA or gDNA derived from T cells, B-cell-depleted T cells, or PBMCs.

Per the original methods: Amplified reference gene primers provided the basis for estimating nucleated cell counts. Method: immunoSEQ multiplex PCR; TCRdb's copy keeps in-frame clones and lacks some. D and trimming come from the DNA, and the V and J calls and clone size come from that table. The table includes more than 100,000 clones, more than 80% detected once. V was shortened by 10 bases and J by 5 bases, with 18 bases between the two germline ends. CDR1 MNHNY and CDR2 SVGAGI come from the germline V gene (reference sequence). The CDR3 covers 13 residues. The chain employs TRBV6-6 and TRBJ2-7, with D maybe TRBD1 (6 bases). The source of this sequence is an older woman with acute or convalescent COVID-19. Sequenced sample: peripheral blood. CDR3 sequence reads: CATDGATGHEQYF. The CDR3 DNA reads as TGTGCCACCGATGGAGCGACAGGCCACGAGCAGTACTTC.